The 7 T cell receptor beta chains presented below share a single source sample, sequenced in a study of T cells in localized non-small cell lung cancer. Profiled with immunoSEQ multiplex PCR; TCRdb holds only in-frame clones, not every one. The sample carries tens of thousands of clones, 86% recorded once. The sequencing here drew on PBMCs, taken before any cancer treatment. Source of these receptors: a man between 40 and 70 years old with stage II lung adenocarcinoma.

This chain joins TRBV5-4 and TRBJ2-2, with 7 bases aligning to TRBD2. Trimming took 3 bases from V and 7 from J; bases not matched to a gene: 0. The CDR3 runs 12 residues. Germline V lookup: CDR1 SGHNT, CDR2 YYREEE (reference sequence). This chain's CDR3 is CASSSGGGELFF. Written as DNA, the CDR3 is TGTGCCAGCAGCTCGGGAGGCGGGGAGCTGTTTTTT.

The rearrangement joins TRBV10-3 to TRBJ2-1; D remains ambiguous. The CDR3 has 16 residues. Deletions cut 0 bases from V and 7 bases from J, with 16 bases between. The V gene's germline CDR1 is ENHRY and CDR2 SYGVKD. The CDR3 here is CAISESIATDTNEQFF. The CDR3 region has the DNA TGTGCCATCAGTGAGTCGATCGCGACGGATACTAATGAGCAGTTCTTC.

The chain couples TRBV10-3 to TRBJ1-5; perhaps TRBD1 as D (5 bases). CDR3 length: 15 residues. Germline V gene sequence: CDR1 ENHRY, CDR2 SYGVKD. The germline V and J ends were trimmed by 4 bases and 2 bases, with 12 bases remaining between them. CDR3 sequence: CAISGGGPGNQPQHF. The CDR3, as DNA: TGTGCCATCAGTGGGGGGGGTCCTGGCAATCAGCCCCAGCATTTT.

V gene TRBV6-1 combines with J gene TRBJ1-4, with a tentative D call TRBD1 (5 bases). CDR1 MNHNS and CDR2 SASEGT come from the germline V gene. The CDR3 length is 15 residues. V was pared by 4 bases and J by 4 bases, with 13 bases between. In DNA, the CDR3 is TGTGCCAGCAGTGTCGGGGGACTGAGTAATGAAAAACTGTTTTTT. Amino acids: CASSVGGLSNEKLFF.

This clone was recorded a few times. V and J are TRBV27 and TRBJ2-3; TRBD1 is a possible D gene (5 bases). V was pared by 7 bases and J by 4 bases, with 12 bases between. The CDR3 sequence is 13 residues long. Germline V gene lookup returns CDR1 MNHEY and CDR2 SMNVEV (reference sequence). The CDR3, as DNA: TGTGCCAGCAAGGACATTCTGGCAGATACGCAGTATTTT. This codes for CASKDILADTQYF.

This chain joins TRBV7-3 and TRBJ1-1, with D possibly TRBD1 on 5 matching bases. The CDR3 has 15 amino acids. Germline CDR1 reads SGHTA; CDR2 reads FQGTGA. Between the trimmed V and J ends, which lost 1 base and 5 bases, there was a span of 14 bases. CDR3 residues: CASSLSGSGRTEAFF. Written as DNA, the CDR3 is TGTGCCAGCAGCTTAAGCGGGTCAGGGCGGACTGAAGCTTTCTTT.

This clone appeared once. The chain combines TRBV5-1 with TRBJ2-6; no clear D gene. CDR1 and CDR2 from the germline V gene are SGHRS and YFSETQ. The V and J ends lost 1 base and 2 bases respectively, with 4 bases between them. This CDR3 has 14 residues. CDR3 in amino acids: CASSLTAGANVLTF. The CDR3 region has the DNA TGCGCCAGCAGCTTGACTGCTGGGGCCAACGTCCTGACTTTC.